This entry lists 2 T cell receptor beta chains sequenced from one sample in a study of regulatory T cells in long-lasting Graves disease. Time point of the sample: newly diagnosed GD, antithyroid drugs for less than 3 months. With RNA extracted from PBMCs as input, the TCR library was made. The authors built TCR beta libraries using iRepertoire HTBI primers and Arm-PCR of CDR3 regions. One entry per CDR3 protein, called by TCRdb with MiXCR from the multiplex PCR reads. The sample has 580,000 or so distinct CDR3 sequences; 15% to 20% are singletons. The sample was also reused in another study, on T cells in Graves' hyperthyroidism and ophthalmopathy.

Material: peripheral blood mononuclear cells (PBMCs), obtained at new diagnosis, from a patient treated with antithyroid drugs. Every receptor here comes from a young man with Graves disease.

Many counts were recorded for this clonotype. This chain connects TRBV7-3 to TRBJ2-7, with TRBD2 identical over 7 bases. The junction had 11 bases not matched to a gene; V was cut back by 5 bases and J by 7 bases. This CDR3 comprises 14 residues. Germline V gives CDR1 SGHTA, CDR2 FQGTGA. DNA of the CDR3: TGTGCCAGCAGCACTGGGAGCGGGAACGAAGAGCAGTACTTC. Residues: CASSTGSGNEEQYF.

This clonotype was seen at least ten times. This sequence joins TRBV28 and TRBJ1-4; D not certain. There are 18 residues in the CDR3. CDR1 is MDHEN and CDR2 is SYDVKM in the germline V gene. V was trimmed by 7 bases and J by 1 base, leaving 22 bases between them. CDR3 loop: CASTFSPTRSVTNEKLFF. The CDR3 DNA is TGTGCCAGCACTTTTTCCCCCACCAGATCGGTAACTAATGAAAAACTGTTTTTT.